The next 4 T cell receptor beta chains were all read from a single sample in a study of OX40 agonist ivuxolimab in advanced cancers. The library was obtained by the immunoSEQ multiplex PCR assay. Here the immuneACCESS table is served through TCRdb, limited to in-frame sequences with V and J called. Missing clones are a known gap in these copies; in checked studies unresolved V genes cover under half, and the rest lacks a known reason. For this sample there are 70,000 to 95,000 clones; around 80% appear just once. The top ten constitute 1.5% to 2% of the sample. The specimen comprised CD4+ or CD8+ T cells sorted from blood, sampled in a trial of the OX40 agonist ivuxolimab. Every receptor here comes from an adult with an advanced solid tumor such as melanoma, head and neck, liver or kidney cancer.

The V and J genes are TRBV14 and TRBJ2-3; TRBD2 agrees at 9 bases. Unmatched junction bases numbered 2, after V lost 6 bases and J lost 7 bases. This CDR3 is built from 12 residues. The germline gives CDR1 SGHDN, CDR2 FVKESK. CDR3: CASSLAGNTQYF. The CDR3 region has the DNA TGTGCCAGCAGTCTAGCGGGGAATACGCAGTATTTT.

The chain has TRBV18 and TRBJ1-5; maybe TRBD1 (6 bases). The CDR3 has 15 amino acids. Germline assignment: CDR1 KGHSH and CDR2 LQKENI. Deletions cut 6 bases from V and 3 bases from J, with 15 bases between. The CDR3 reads CASSPGGGYNQPQHF. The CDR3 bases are TGTGCCAGCTCCCCTGGGGGGGGCTACAATCAGCCCCAGCATTTT.

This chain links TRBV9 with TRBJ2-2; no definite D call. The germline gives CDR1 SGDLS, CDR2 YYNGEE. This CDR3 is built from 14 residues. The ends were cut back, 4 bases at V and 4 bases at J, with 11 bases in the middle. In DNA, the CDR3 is TGTGCCAGCAGCCCGCATCCGGGCACCGGGGAGCTGTTTTTT. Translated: CASSPHPGTGELFF.

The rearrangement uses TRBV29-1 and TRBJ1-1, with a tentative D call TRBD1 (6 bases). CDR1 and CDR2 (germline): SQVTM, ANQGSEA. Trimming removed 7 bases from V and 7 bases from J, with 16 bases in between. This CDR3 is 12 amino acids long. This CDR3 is CSGQQGYFEAFF. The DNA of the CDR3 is TGCAGCGGGCAACAGGGCTACTTTGAAGCTTTCTTT.